Listed below are T cell receptor beta chains from one sample, sequenced in a study of blood T cell repertoires in COVID-19. Libraries were prepared by immunoSEQ multiplex PCR; TCRdb keeps only in-frame clonotypes and omits some of them. The top ten clones hold around 6.3% of a sample with under 200,000 clones, 80% of them seen once. Sequencing was done on a sample of peripheral blood. These receptors came from a man between 65 and 85 years old with active or convalescent COVID-19. Both conserved end residues are part of each CDR3. D genes are given only for firm matches. The size of a clone is reported for some rows only, either as once, few or many, or as a class for expanded clones.

abundance: -; d_gene: -; j_gene: TRBJ1-2; v_gene: TRBV29-1; len: 13; CDR3nt: TGCAGCGTTGAAAACAGGGATAACTATGGCTACACCTTC; CDR3aa: CSVENRDNYGYTF
abundance: -; d_gene: -; j_gene: TRBJ1-2; v_gene: TRBV25-1; len: 13; CDR3nt: TGTGCCAGCAGTGAAAGACAGCAAGGGGGCTACACCTTC; CDR3aa: CASSERQQGGYTF
abundance: few; d_gene: -; j_gene: TRBJ1-1; v_gene: TRBV10-2; len: 13; CDR3nt: TGCGCCAGCAGTGAATTAGAGAACACTGAAGCTTTCTTT; CDR3aa: CASSELENTEAFF
abundance: -; d_gene: -; j_gene: TRBJ1-5; v_gene: TRBV2; len: 15; CDR3nt: TGTGCCAGCAGGGGGACTAGTCTTAGGTCTCAGCCCCAGCATTTT; CDR3aa: CASRGTSLRSQPQHF
abundance: few; d_gene: -; j_gene: TRBJ2-5; v_gene: TRBV30; len: 15; CDR3nt: -; CDR3aa: CAWTGGLRAGETQYF
abundance: few; d_gene: -; j_gene: TRBJ2-3; v_gene: TRBV5-1; len: 11; CDR3nt: TGCGCCAGCACCAACACAGATACGCAGTATTTT; CDR3aa: CASTNTDTQYF
abundance: -; d_gene: -; j_gene: TRBJ2-4; v_gene: TRBV9; len: 15; CDR3nt: TGTGCCAGCAGCGTGGGGCTAGCGGCCAAAAACATTCAGTACTTC; CDR3aa: CASSVGLAAKNIQYF
abundance: few; d_gene: -; j_gene: TRBJ1-3; v_gene: TRBV29-1; len: 13; CDR3nt: TGCAGCGTCACTCCACAGGCTGGAAACACCATATATTTT; CDR3aa: CSVTPQAGNTIYF
abundance: -; d_gene: TRBD2; j_gene: TRBJ2-3; v_gene: TRBV20-1; len: 16; CDR3nt: TGCAGTGCTAGTAACCCCCGGACTAGCGGGAGAGATACGCAGTATTTT; CDR3aa: CSASNPRTSGRDTQYF
abundance: once; d_gene: TRBD2; j_gene: TRBJ2-3; v_gene: TRBV13; len: 15; CDR3nt: TGTGCCAGCAGCCCCGGGGACTACAACACAGATACGCAGTATTTT; CDR3aa: CASSPGDYNTDTQYF
abundance: few; d_gene: -; j_gene: TRBJ1-2; v_gene: TRBV6-2/TRBV6-3; len: 14; CDR3nt: TGTGCCAGCAGTTACGGCCCGGCGGACTATGGCTACACCTTC; CDR3aa: CASSYGPADYGYTF
abundance: -; d_gene: TRBD1; j_gene: TRBJ2-7; v_gene: TRBV10-3; len: 13; CDR3nt: TGTGCCATCAGGGGTGGGGACAGTTGGGAGCAGTACTTC; CDR3aa: CAIRGGDSWEQYF
abundance: few; d_gene: -; j_gene: TRBJ1-1; v_gene: TRBV18; len: 12; CDR3nt: TGTGCCAGCTCACCTCGACAAGTTGAAGCTTTCTTT; CDR3aa: CASSPRQVEAFF
abundance: -; d_gene: -; j_gene: TRBJ1-4; v_gene: TRBV5-1; len: 18; CDR3nt: TGCGCCAGCAGCTTCCCCGGGGGACGGGGCACAACTAATGAAAAACTGTTTTTT; CDR3aa: CASSFPGGRGTTNEKLFF
abundance: -; d_gene: -; j_gene: TRBJ1-5; v_gene: TRBV6-5; len: 16; CDR3nt: TGTGCCAGCAGTTGGATAGGGGTGACGGAAAATCAGCCCCAGCATTTT; CDR3aa: CASSWIGVTENQPQHF
abundance: -; d_gene: TRBD2; j_gene: TRBJ2-2; v_gene: TRBV9; len: 20; CDR3nt: TGTGCCAGCAGCCTGCGGACTAGCGGGCCTATGTTCGCGAACACCGGGGAGCTGTTTTTT; CDR3aa: CASSLRTSGPMFANTGELFF
abundance: -; d_gene: TRBD2; j_gene: TRBJ2-3; v_gene: TRBV2; len: 17; CDR3nt: TGTGCCAGCAGTGAATGGGGTCTAGCGGGGGGAGCAGATACGCAGTATTTT; CDR3aa: CASSEWGLAGGADTQYF
abundance: -; d_gene: TRBD1; j_gene: TRBJ2-1; v_gene: TRBV5-6; len: 14; CDR3nt: TGTGCCAGCAGCCAAGACAGGGGAATGAATGAGCAGTTCTTC; CDR3aa: CASSQDRGMNEQFF
abundance: -; d_gene: -; j_gene: TRBJ1-1; v_gene: TRBV5-4; len: 14; CDR3nt: TGTGCCAGCAGCTCCGGGGGTATAGGAACTGAAGCTTTCTTT; CDR3aa: CASSSGGIGTEAFF
abundance: -; d_gene: -; j_gene: TRBJ2-7; v_gene: TRBV4-2; len: 17; CDR3nt: TGTGCCAGCAGCCAAAATCCTACGGGTAGCTCGGTCGACGAGCAGTACTTC; CDR3aa: CASSQNPTGSSVDEQYF
abundance: few; d_gene: TRBD1; j_gene: TRBJ1-6; v_gene: TRBV28; len: 13; CDR3nt: TGTGCCAGCAGTGACAGGGTACGGTCACCCCTCCACTTT; CDR3aa: CASSDRVRSPLHF
abundance: -; d_gene: TRBD1; j_gene: TRBJ1-3; v_gene: TRBV5-1; len: 16; CDR3nt: TGCGCCAGCAGCTTGGACCCGACAGGGTCGGGAAACACCATATATTTT; CDR3aa: CASSLDPTGSGNTIYF
abundance: once; d_gene: -; j_gene: TRBJ1-2; v_gene: TRBV19; len: 14; CDR3nt: TGTGCCAGTAGTCTCAGACAGGTTGCGGATGGCTACACCTTC; CDR3aa: CASSLRQVADGYTF
abundance: once; d_gene: -; j_gene: TRBJ2-3; v_gene: TRBV7-7; len: 13; CDR3nt: TGTGCTAGCAGCAGAGGGAGAACAGATACGCAGTATTTT; CDR3aa: CASSRGRTDTQYF
abundance: -; d_gene: -; j_gene: TRBJ1-2; v_gene: TRBV19; len: 13; CDR3nt: TGTGCCAGTAGTATAGAGTCAGGGCGCGGCTACACCTTC; CDR3aa: CASSIESGRGYTF
abundance: -; d_gene: TRBD1; j_gene: TRBJ2-3; v_gene: TRBV5-1; len: 14; CDR3nt: TGCGCCAGCAGCTTAGGGACAGCTTTGGATACGCAGTATTTT; CDR3aa: CASSLGTALDTQYF
abundance: -; d_gene: TRBD1; j_gene: TRBJ1-2; v_gene: TRBV20-1; len: 13; CDR3nt: TGCAGTGCTAGTCCAAATACAGGGGACGGCTACACCTTC; CDR3aa: CSASPNTGDGYTF
abundance: -; d_gene: TRBD1; j_gene: TRBJ2-1; v_gene: TRBV18; len: 15; CDR3nt: TGTGCCAGCTCACTGGGACAGGCCTCGTCGGATGAGCAGTTCTTC; CDR3aa: CASSLGQASSDEQFF
abundance: -; d_gene: -; j_gene: TRBJ1-5; v_gene: TRBV6-5; len: 15; CDR3nt: TGTGCCAGCAGTACAGGGAGAGTCGGAGGTCAGCCCCAGCATTTT; CDR3aa: CASSTGRVGGQPQHF
abundance: -; d_gene: TRBD1; j_gene: TRBJ2-7; v_gene: TRBV3-1/TRBV3-2; len: 16; CDR3nt: TGTGCCAGCAGCCAAGAAGGGACAGGTCCGACGGGGGAGCAGTACTTC; CDR3aa: CASSQEGTGPTGEQYF
abundance: -; d_gene: -; j_gene: TRBJ1-1; v_gene: TRBV18; len: 16; CDR3nt: TGTGCCAGCTCACTCTCAGAGGCGAACCCGGGGAGTGAAGCTTTCTTT; CDR3aa: CASSLSEANPGSEAFF
abundance: -; d_gene: TRBD1; j_gene: TRBJ1-6; v_gene: TRBV5-4; len: 15; CDR3nt: TGTGCCAGCAGCCAGGGGGGCAGGGAGATAGCACCCCTCCACTTT; CDR3aa: CASSQGGREIAPLHF
abundance: once; d_gene: -; j_gene: TRBJ1-5; v_gene: TRBV4-3; len: 15; CDR3nt: TGCGCCAGCAGCCAAGGGATCATGGGCGACCAGCCCCAGCATTTT; CDR3aa: CASSQGIMGDQPQHF
abundance: -; d_gene: TRBD2; j_gene: TRBJ2-5; v_gene: TRBV5-4; len: 17; CDR3nt: TGTGCCAGCAGCTTTGGACTAGCGGGAGCCCCCCAAGAGACCCAGTACTTC; CDR3aa: CASSFGLAGAPQETQYF
abundance: few; d_gene: TRBD1; j_gene: TRBJ1-4; v_gene: TRBV7-9; len: 15; CDR3nt: TGTGCCAGCAGCCAAGGACAGGGAGGGGATGAAAAACTGTTTTTT; CDR3aa: CASSQGQGGDEKLFF
abundance: -; d_gene: -; j_gene: TRBJ1-6; v_gene: TRBV5-6; len: 14; CDR3nt: TGTGCCAGCAGCTTATGGGGAGAAAATTCACCCCTCCACTTT; CDR3aa: CASSLWGENSPLHF
abundance: -; d_gene: -; j_gene: TRBJ2-5; v_gene: TRBV7-2; len: 15; CDR3nt: TGTGCCAGCAGCCTCGGGAACTACAGACGGGAGACCCAGTACTTC; CDR3aa: CASSLGNYRRETQYF
abundance: -; d_gene: -; j_gene: TRBJ2-6; v_gene: TRBV13; len: 14; CDR3nt: TGTGCCAGCAGCTACAGGGCTGGGGCCAACGTCCTGACTTTC; CDR3aa: CASSYRAGANVLTF
abundance: -; d_gene: TRBD2; j_gene: TRBJ2-1; v_gene: TRBV27; len: 15; CDR3nt: TGTGCCAGCAGGCCAGCGGGAGCCCTCTACAATGAGCAGTTCTTC; CDR3aa: CASRPAGALYNEQFF
abundance: -; d_gene: TRBD2; j_gene: TRBJ2-5; v_gene: TRBV10-3; len: 17; CDR3nt: TGTGCCATCAGTAGCTTGGCGGGAGGGCACGTCGGAGAGACCCAGTACTTC; CDR3aa: CAISSLAGGHVGETQYF
abundance: -; d_gene: TRBD1; j_gene: TRBJ1-1; v_gene: TRBV7-6; len: 15; CDR3nt: TGTGCCAGCAGCCGTGGGACAGGCCAACTCACTGAAGCTTTCTTT; CDR3aa: CASSRGTGQLTEAFF
abundance: -; d_gene: TRBD1; j_gene: TRBJ1-2; v_gene: TRBV5-5; len: 14; CDR3nt: TGTGCCAGCAGCGGAGGGACAGTTAACTATGGCTACACCTTC; CDR3aa: CASSGGTVNYGYTF
abundance: many; d_gene: -; j_gene: TRBJ2-2; v_gene: TRBV27; len: 15; CDR3nt: TGTGCCAGCAGGCCTTTGCTAGGGAGTGCCGGGGAGCTGTTTTTT; CDR3aa: CASRPLLGSAGELFF
abundance: -; d_gene: -; j_gene: TRBJ1-2; v_gene: TRBV18; len: 14; CDR3nt: TGTGCCAGCTCACCCTCCAGGGGTTACAATGGCTACACCTTC; CDR3aa: CASSPSRGYNGYTF
abundance: -; d_gene: TRBD1; j_gene: TRBJ1-2; v_gene: TRBV2; len: 13; CDR3nt: TGTGCCAGCACAGAGACAGGGTTGGGTGGCTACACCTTC; CDR3aa: CASTETGLGGYTF
abundance: -; d_gene: -; j_gene: TRBJ2-2; v_gene: TRBV30; len: 15; CDR3nt: TGTGCCTGGAGTGTACCAGGGCGAGGCACCGGGGAGCTGTTTTTT; CDR3aa: CAWSVPGRGTGELFF
abundance: -; d_gene: TRBD1; j_gene: TRBJ2-7; v_gene: TRBV6-5; len: 14; CDR3nt: TGTGCCAGCAGTCTACAGGGGGTTTATAACGAGCAGTACTTC; CDR3aa: CASSLQGVYNEQYF
abundance: few; d_gene: TRBD1; j_gene: TRBJ2-7; v_gene: TRBV10-3; len: 14; CDR3nt: TGTGCCATCACCAAGACAGGGTCGTTAGACGAGCAGTACTTC; CDR3aa: CAITKTGSLDEQYF
abundance: once; d_gene: -; j_gene: TRBJ2-1; v_gene: TRBV5-6; len: 15; CDR3nt: TGTGCCAGCACCTCTGGACAGAGCTCCTACAATGAGCAGTTCTTC; CDR3aa: CASTSGQSSYNEQFF
abundance: -; d_gene: -; j_gene: TRBJ1-2; v_gene: TRBV2; len: 14; CDR3nt: TGTGCCAGCAGTGTTGAGAACGGCGGCTATGGCTACACCTTC; CDR3aa: CASSVENGGYGYTF
abundance: few; d_gene: TRBD1; j_gene: TRBJ1-2; v_gene: TRBV5-4; len: 15; CDR3nt: TGTGCCAGCAGCTTGTTGGGGACAGAAAACTATGGCTACACCTTC; CDR3aa: CASSLLGTENYGYTF
abundance: -; d_gene: -; j_gene: TRBJ1-6; v_gene: TRBV30; len: 14; CDR3nt: TGTGCCTGGAGTTTCTCAGGGGATAGTTCACCCCTCCACTTT; CDR3aa: CAWSFSGDSSPLHF
abundance: once; d_gene: -; j_gene: TRBJ1-1; v_gene: TRBV5-6; len: 15; CDR3nt: TGTGCCAGCAGCTTGGAAGGGGTCTCCAGCACTGAAGCTTTCTTT; CDR3aa: CASSLEGVSSTEAFF
abundance: many; d_gene: -; j_gene: TRBJ2-2; v_gene: TRBV14; len: 14; CDR3nt: TGTGCCAGCAGCCCCGGGAGAAACACCGGGGAGCTGTTTTTT; CDR3aa: CASSPGRNTGELFF
abundance: -; d_gene: -; j_gene: TRBJ2-7; v_gene: TRBV5-4; len: 13; CDR3nt: TGTGCCAGCAGCCACGACAGGGAGGACGAGCAGTACTTC; CDR3aa: CASSHDREDEQYF